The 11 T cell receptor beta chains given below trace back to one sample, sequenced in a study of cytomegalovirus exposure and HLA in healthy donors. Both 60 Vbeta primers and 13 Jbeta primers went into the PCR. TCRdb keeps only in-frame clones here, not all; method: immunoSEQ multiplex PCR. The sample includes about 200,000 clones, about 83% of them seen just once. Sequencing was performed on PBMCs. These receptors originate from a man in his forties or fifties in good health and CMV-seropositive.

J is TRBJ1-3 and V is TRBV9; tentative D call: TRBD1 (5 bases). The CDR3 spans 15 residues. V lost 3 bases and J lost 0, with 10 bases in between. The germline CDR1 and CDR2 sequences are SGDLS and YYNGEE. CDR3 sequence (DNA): TGTGCCAGCAGCGGGAAACAGGTCTCTGGAAACACCATATATTTT. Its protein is CASSGKQVSGNTIYF.

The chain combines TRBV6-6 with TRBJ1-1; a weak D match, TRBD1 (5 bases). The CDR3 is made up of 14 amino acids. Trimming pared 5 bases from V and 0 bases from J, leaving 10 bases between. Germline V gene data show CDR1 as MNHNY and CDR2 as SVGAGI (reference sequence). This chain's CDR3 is CASSQDRMNTEAFF. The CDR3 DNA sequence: TGTGCCAGCAGTCAAGACAGAATGAACACTGAAGCTTTCTTT.

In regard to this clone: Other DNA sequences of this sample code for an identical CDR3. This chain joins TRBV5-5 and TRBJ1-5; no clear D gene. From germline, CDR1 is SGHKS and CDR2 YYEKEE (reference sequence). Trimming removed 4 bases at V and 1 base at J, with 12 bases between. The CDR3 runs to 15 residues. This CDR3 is CASSRGIGSNQPQHF. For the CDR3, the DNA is TGTGCCAGCAGCCGGGGTATCGGAAGCAATCAGCCCCAGCATTTT.

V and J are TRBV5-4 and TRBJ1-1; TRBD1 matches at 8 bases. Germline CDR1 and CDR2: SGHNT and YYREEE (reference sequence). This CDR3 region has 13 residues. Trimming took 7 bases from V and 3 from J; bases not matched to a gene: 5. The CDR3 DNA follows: TGTGCCAGCCACCAACAGGGGGACACTGAAGCTTTCTTT. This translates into CASHQQGDTEAFF.

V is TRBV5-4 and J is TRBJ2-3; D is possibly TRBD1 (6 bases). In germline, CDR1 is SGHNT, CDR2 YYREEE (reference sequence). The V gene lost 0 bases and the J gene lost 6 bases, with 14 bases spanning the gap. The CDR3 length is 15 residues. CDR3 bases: TGTGCCAGCAGCTTGGGTGGGGGCAATTCGGATACGCAGTATTTT. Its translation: CASSLGGGNSDTQYF.

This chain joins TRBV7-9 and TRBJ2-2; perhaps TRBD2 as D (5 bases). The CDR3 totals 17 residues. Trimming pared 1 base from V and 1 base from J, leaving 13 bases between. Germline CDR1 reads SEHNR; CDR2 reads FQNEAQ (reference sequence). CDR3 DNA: TGTGCCAGCAGCTTAGAGTTGAGGGTTCGGAACACCGGGGAGCTGTTTTTT. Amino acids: CASSLELRVRNTGELFF.

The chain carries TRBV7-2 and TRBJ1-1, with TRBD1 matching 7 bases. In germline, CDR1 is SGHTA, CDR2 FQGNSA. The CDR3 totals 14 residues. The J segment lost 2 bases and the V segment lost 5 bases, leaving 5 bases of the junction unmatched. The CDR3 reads CASSLGQANTEAFF. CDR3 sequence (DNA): TGTGCCAGCAGCCTAGGACAGGCCAACACTGAAGCTTTCTTT.

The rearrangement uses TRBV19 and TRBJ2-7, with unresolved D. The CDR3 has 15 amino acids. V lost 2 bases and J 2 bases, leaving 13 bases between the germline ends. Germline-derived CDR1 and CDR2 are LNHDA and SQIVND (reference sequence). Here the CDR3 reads CASSILAGEAYEQYF. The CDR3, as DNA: TGTGCCAGTAGTATACTGGCAGGCGAAGCCTACGAGCAGTACTTC.

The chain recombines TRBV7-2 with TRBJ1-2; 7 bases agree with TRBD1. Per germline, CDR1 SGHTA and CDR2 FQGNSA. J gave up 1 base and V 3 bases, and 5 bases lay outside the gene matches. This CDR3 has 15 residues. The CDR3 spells CASSFGTEYNYGYTF. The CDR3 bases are TGTGCCAGCAGCTTTGGGACAGAATATAACTATGGCTACACCTTC.

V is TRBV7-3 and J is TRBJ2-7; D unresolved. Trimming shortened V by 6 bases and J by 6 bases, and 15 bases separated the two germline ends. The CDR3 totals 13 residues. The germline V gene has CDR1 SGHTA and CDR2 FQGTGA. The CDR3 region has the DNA TGTGCCAGCAGTCCGACCGCGAGAGGCGAGCAGTACTTC. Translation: CASSPTARGEQYF.

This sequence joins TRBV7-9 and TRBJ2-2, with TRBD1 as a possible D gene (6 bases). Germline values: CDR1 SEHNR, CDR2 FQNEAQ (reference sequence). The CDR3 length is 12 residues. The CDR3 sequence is CARGSNTGELFF. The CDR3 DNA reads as TGTGCTAGGGGGTCGAACACCGGGGAGCTGTTTTTT.